These T cell receptor beta chains were read from a single sample in a study of radiation and T cells in renal cell carcinoma. TCRdb keeps only in-frame clones here, not all; method: immunoSEQ multiplex PCR. Here the sample spans more than 11,000 clones, approximately 52% being singletons. The sequences come from tumor tissue, collected from a patient whose treatment was nephrectomy without radiotherapy. The source is a man over 45 with renal cell carcinoma. CDR3s include the opening cysteine and the closing phenylalanine or tryptophan. D genes are given only for firm matches. Clone size is stated in some rows and not others, as once, few, many or a class when expanded.

>TRBJ1-1|.|TRBV9|.
CASSVAGMNTEAFF
TGTGCCAGCAGCGTAGCGGGTATGAACACTGAAGCTTTCTTT
>TRBJ1-1|.|TRBV19|.
CATDLQGAFF
TGTGCCACCGACTTGCAAGGAGCTTTCTTT
>TRBJ2-2|.|TRBV30|.
CAWSVSAGNTGELFF
TGTGCCTGGAGTGTATCTGCAGGGAACACCGGGGAGCTGTTTTTT
>TRBJ2-7|.|TRBV5-4|TRBD2
CASSLDSGGAYEQYF
TGTGCCAGCAGCTTGGATAGCGGGGGGGCCTACGAGCAGTACTTC
>TRBJ2-1|.|TRBV5-1|TRBD1
CASSLGTVNSYNEQFF
TGCGCCAGCAGCCTCGGGACAGTGAACTCCTACAATGAGCAGTTCTTC
>TRBJ1-1|medium-sized|TRBV19|.
CASSMRSLNTEAFF
TGTGCCAGTAGTATGCGGTCATTGAACACTGAAGCTTTCTTT
>TRBJ2-1|few|TRBV30|.
CAGGGLSYNEQFF
TGTGCGGGAGGGGGGCTATCCTACAATGAGCAGTTCTTC
>TRBJ1-5|.|TRBV2|.
CASRPDSAANQPQHF
TGTGCCAGCAGGCCGGACAGTGCCGCTAATCAGCCCCAGCATTTT
>TRBJ2-6|.|TRBV25-1|.
CASSENRWAGANVLTF
TGTGCCAGCAGTGAAAATAGGTGGGCTGGGGCCAACGTCCTGACTTTC
>TRBJ1-1|.|TRBV7-3|.
CASSLSLRTEAFF
TGTGCCAGCAGCTTAAGCTTGCGTACTGAAGCTTTCTTT
>TRBJ2-3|.|TRBV5-1|TRBD1
CASSSTRQGFTDTQYF
TGCGCCAGCAGCTCAACTAGACAGGGGTTCACAGATACGCAGTATTTT
>TRBJ2-1|.|TRBV12-5|.
CASGPYTGLSTYNEQFF
TGTGCTAGTGGTCCCTATACAGGACTGTCGACCTACAATGAGCAGTTCTTC
>TRBJ1-6|.|TRBV19|.
CASSGYNSPLHF
TGTGCCAGTAGTGGGTATAATTCACCCCTCCACTTT
>TRBJ1-5|.|TRBV5-8|.
CASNMGGLNQPQHF
TGTGCCAGCAATATGGGGGGGCTCAATCAGCCCCAGCATTTT
>TRBJ1-4|.|TRBV25-1|.
CASSGGRGTWDEKLFF
TGTGCCAGCAGTGGGGGCAGGGGTACATGGGATGAAAAACTGTTTTTT
>TRBJ1-2|few|TRBV7-3|TRBD1
CASSLSRDSHGYTF
TGTGCCAGCAGCTTATCCCGGGACAGTCATGGCTACACCTTC
>TRBJ2-1|.|TRBV2|.
CASSEEGSYNEQFF
TGTGCCAGCAGTGAAGAAGGGTCCTACAATGAGCAGTTCTTC
>TRBJ1-4|.|TRBV6-6|.
CASSYGQFNEKLFF
TGTGCCAGCAGTTACGGACAGTTTAATGAAAAACTGTTTTTT
>TRBJ1-2|.|TRBV5-1|.
CASSLDIRQDINYGYTF
TGCGCCAGCAGCTTGGATATTCGGCAGGACATTAACTATGGCTACACCTTC
>TRBJ1-5|few|TRBV5-6|.
CASSLARGNQPQHF
TGTGCCAGCAGCTTGGCGCGTGGCAATCAGCCCCAGCATTTT